This T cell receptor (beta chain) is drawn from a study of beta chain features in type 1 diabetes. Study-level findings and limits: TCRB CDR3 length was moderately but significantly reduced in all four CD4+ subsets of Type 1 diabetes patients. Whether HLA type affects TCRB rearrangement stayed undetermined in the present work.

The V gene end was trimmed by 0 bases and the J gene end by 8 bases; junction bases not matched to a gene: 9. CDR1 LNHNV and CDR2 YYDKDF come from the germline V gene (reference sequence). This CDR3 region has 17 residues. Concerning this clone: The target antigen is unknown.

Since all of the isolated RNA was reverse transcribed, expressed TCRB transcripts were what got sequenced. TCRdb's copy holds only in-frame clones and misses some; the assay was immunoSEQ multiplex PCR. The table records more than 550,000 clones, more than 12% of them present only once. The TCR sequence derives from a young man with type 1 diabetes. What was sequenced was naive CD4+ T cells from blood. V and J are TRBV15 and TRBJ2-1; 11 nucleotides line up with TRBD1. The CDR3 coding sequence is TGTGCCACCAGCAGAGATTGGGACAGGGGGGGATACGATGAGCAGTTCTTC. Amino acids: CATSRDWDRGGYDEQFF.